The TCR beta chain under discussion was sequenced for a study of control samples from healthy donors and cancer patients. Here immunoSEQ multiplex PCR was the method, and the copy in TCRdb shows in-frame clones only, minus some. The repertoire has about 96,000 clones, 93% of them found once; the top ten carry roughly 8%. This clone has more than one count but fewer than ten. This CDR3 has 13 amino acids. Trimming shortened V by 5 bases and J by 3 bases, and 11 bases separated the two germline ends. Looked up from germline, CDR1 is SNHLY and CDR2 is FYNNEI. The TCR comes from a man aged 18-30 years in good health. This chain joins TRBV2 and TRBJ2-7; tentative D call: TRBD1 (6 bases). The sample comprised blood. The CDR3 region is CASSKMDSYEQYF. The CDR3 nucleotides read TGTGCCAGCAGTAAGATGGACAGCTACGAGCAGTACTTC.